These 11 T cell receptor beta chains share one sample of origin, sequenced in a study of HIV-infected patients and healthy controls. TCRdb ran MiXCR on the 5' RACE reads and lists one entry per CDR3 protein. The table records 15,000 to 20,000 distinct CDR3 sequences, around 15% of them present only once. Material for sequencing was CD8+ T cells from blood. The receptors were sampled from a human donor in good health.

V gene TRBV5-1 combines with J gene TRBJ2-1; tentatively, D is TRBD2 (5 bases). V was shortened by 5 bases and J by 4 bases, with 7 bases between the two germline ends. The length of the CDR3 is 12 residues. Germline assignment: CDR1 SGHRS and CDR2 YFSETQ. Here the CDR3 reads CASRRGYNEQFF. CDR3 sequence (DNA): TGCGCCAGCAGGAGAGGGTACAATGAGCAGTTCTTC.

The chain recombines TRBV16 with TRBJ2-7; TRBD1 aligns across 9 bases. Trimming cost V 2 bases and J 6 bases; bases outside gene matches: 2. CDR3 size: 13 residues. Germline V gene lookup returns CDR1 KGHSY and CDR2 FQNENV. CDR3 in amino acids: CASSQTGGSEQYF. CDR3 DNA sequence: TGTGCCAGCAGCCAAACAGGGGGCTCCGAGCAGTACTTC.

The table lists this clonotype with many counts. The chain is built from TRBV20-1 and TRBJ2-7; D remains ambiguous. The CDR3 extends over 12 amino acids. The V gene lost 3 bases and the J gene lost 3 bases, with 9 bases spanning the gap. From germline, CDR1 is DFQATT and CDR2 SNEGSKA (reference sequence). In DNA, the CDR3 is TGCAGTGCTAGGGACGGAGACTACGAGCAGTACTTC. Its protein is CSARDGDYEQYF.

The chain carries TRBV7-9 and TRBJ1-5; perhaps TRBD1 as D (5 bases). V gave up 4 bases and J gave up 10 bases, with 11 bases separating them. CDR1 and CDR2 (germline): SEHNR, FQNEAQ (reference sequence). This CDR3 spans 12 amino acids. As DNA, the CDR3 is TGTGCCAGCAGCTCGGGGACCCTTCCCCAGCATTTT. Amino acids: CASSSGTLPQHF.

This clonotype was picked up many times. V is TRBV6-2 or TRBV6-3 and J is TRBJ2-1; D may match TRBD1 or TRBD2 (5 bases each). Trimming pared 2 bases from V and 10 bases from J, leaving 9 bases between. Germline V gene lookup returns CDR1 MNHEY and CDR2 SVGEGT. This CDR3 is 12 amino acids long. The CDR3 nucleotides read TGTGCCAGCAGTTACGGGACCGGGGAGCAGTTCTTC. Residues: CASSYGTGEQFF.

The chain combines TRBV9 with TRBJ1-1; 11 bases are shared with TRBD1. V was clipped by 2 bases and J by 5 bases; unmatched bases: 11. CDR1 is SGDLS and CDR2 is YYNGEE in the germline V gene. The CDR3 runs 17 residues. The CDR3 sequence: CASSVTGTGGGRTEAFF. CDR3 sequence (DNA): TGTGCCAGCAGCGTGACCGGGACAGGGGGAGGGAGGACTGAAGCTTTCTTT. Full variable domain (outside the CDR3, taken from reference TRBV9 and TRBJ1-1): DSGVTQTPKHLITATGQRVTLRCSPRSGDLSVYWYQQSLDQGLQFLIQYYNGEERAKGNILERFSAQQFPDLHSELNLSSLELGDSALYFCASSVTGTGGGRTEAFFGQGTRLTVV.

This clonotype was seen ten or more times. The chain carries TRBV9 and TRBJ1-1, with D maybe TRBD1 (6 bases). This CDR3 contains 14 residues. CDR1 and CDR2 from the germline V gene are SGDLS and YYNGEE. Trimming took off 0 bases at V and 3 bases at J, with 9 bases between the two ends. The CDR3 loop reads CASSVGTAHTEAFF. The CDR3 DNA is TGTGCCAGCAGCGTAGGGACAGCCCACACTGAAGCTTTCTTT. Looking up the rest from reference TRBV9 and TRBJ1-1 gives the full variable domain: DSGVTQTPKHLITATGQRVTLRCSPRSGDLSVYWYQQSLDQGLQFLIQYYNGEERAKGNILERFSAQQFPDLHSELNLSSLELGDSALYFCASSVGTAHTEAFFGQGTRLTVV.

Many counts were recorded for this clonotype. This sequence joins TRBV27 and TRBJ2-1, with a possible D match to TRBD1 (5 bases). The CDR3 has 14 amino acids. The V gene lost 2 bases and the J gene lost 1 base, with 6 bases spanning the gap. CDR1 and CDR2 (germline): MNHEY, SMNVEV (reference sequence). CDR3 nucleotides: TGTGCCAGCAGTTTACAGGGTTCCTACAATGAGCAGTTCTTC. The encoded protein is CASSLQGSYNEQFF.

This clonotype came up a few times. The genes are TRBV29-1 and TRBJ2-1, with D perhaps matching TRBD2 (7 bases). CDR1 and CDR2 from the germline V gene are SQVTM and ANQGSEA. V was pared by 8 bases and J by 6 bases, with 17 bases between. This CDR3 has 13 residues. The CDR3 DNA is TGCAGCCTTCTAGGGGGGGAGGTCAATGAGCAGTTCTTC. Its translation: CSLLGGEVNEQFF.

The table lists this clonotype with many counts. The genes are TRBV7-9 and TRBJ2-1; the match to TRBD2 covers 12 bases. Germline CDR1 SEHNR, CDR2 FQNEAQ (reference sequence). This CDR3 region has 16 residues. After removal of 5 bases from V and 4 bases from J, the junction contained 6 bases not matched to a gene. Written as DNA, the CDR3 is TGTGCCAGCAGCCAACGGACTAGCGGGATGTACAATGAGCAGTTCTTC. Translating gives CASSQRTSGMYNEQFF.

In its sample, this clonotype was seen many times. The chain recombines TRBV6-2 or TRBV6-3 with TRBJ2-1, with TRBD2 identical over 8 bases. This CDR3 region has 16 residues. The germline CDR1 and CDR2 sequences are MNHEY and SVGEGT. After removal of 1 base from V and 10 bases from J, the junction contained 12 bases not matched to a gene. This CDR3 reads CASSYWLAGPSGEQFF. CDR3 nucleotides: TGTGCCAGCAGTTACTGGCTAGCGGGTCCCTCAGGGGAGCAGTTCTTC.